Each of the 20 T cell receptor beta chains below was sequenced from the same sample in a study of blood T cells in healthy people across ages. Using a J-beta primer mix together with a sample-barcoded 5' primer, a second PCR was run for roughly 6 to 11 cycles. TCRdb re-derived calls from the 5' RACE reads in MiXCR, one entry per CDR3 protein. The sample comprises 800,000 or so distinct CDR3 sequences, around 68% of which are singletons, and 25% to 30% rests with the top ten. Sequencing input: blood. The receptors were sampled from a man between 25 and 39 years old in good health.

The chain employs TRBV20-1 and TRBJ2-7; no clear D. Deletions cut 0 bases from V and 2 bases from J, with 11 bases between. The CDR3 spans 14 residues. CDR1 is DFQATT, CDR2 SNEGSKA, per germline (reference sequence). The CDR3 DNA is TGCAGTGCTAGAGAGTTGCAGGTGACCTACGAGCAGTACTTC. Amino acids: CSARELQVTYEQYF.

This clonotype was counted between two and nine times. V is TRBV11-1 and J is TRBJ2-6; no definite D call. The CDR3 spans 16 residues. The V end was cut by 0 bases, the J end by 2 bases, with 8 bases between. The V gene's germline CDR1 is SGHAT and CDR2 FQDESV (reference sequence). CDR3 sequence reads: CASSLALAAGANVLTF. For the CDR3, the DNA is TGTGCCAGCAGCTTAGCCTTAGCTGCTGGGGCCAACGTCCTGACTTTC.

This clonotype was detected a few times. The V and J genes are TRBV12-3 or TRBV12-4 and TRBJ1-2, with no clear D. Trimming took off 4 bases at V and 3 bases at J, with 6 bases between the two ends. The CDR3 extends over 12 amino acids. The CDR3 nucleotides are TGTGCCAGCAGTTCCTTGGACTATGGCTACACCTTC. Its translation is CASSSLDYGYTF.

CDR3 nucleotide sequence: TGTGCCAGCAGCCCAACTCTTGGGACAGGGAAACACACTCAGCCCCAGCATTTT. Its translation: CASSPTLGTGKHTQPQHF. The genes are TRBV3-1 and TRBJ1-5, with 9 bases matching TRBD1. The trim removed 4 bases at V and 6 bases at J, leaving 16 bases unmatched. This CDR3 comprises 18 residues. The V gene's germline CDR1 is LGHDT and CDR2 YNNKEL (reference sequence).

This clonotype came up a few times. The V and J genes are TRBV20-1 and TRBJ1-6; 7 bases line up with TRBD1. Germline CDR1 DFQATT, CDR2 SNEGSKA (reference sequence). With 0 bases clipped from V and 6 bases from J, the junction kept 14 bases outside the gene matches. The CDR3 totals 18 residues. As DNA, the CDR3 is TGCAGTGCTAGAGATTCCCTATTGACAGGGCGGCCTAATTCACCCCTCCACTTT. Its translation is CSARDSLLTGRPNSPLHF.

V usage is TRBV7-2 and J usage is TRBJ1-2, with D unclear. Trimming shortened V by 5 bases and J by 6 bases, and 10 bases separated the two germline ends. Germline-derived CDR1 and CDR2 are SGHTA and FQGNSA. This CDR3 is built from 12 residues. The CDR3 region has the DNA TGTGCCAGCAGCCCGGCCGGGAATGGCTACACCTTC. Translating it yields CASSPAGNGYTF.

The CDR3 DNA sequence: TGTGCCAGCAGCCAGTTGGGGGTTAGCACAGATACGCAGTATTTT. Its translation: CASSQLGVSTDTQYF. The V call is TRBV6-6, the J call TRBJ2-3; perhaps D is TRBD1 or TRBD2 (5 bases each). The CDR3 loop spans 15 amino acids. Trimming shortened V by 6 bases and J by 0 bases, and 13 bases separated the two germline ends. The germline V gene has CDR1 MNHNY and CDR2 SVGAGI (reference sequence).

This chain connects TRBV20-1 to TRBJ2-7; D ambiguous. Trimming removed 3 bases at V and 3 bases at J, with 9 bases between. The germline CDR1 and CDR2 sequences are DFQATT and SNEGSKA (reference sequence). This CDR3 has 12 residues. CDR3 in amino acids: CSASVRDYEQYF. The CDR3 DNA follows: TGCAGTGCTAGCGTCAGAGACTACGAGCAGTACTTC.

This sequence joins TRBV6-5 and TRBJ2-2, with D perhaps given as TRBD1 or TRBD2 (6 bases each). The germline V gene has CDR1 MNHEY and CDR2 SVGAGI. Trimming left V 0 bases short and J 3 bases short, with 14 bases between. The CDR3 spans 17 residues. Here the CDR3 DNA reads TGTGCCAGCAGTTACTCGACGGGGGCTTTTTACACCGGGGAGCTGTTTTTT. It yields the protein CASSYSTGAFYTGELFF.

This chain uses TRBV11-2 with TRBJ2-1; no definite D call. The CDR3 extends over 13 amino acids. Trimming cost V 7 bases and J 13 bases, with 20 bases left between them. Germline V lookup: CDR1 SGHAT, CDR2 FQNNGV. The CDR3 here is CASNHFRCQVQFF. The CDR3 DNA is TGTGCCAGCAACCACTTCCGCTGTCAAGTCCAGTTCTTC.

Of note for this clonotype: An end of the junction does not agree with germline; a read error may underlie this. Written as DNA, the CDR3 is TGCAGCGTAGAAGGGACAGGGGGCGACACCGGGGAGCTGTTTTTT. This sequence encodes CSVEGTGGDTGELFF. This chain joins TRBV29-1 and TRBJ2-2; 12 bases line up with TRBD1. CDR3 size: 15 residues. In germline, CDR1 is SQVTM, CDR2 ANQGSEA.

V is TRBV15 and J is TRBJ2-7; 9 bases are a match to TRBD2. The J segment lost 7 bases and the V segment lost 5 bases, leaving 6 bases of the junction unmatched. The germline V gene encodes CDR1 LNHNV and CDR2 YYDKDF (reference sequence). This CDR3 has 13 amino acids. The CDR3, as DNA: TGTGCCACCAGCGAGACTAGCGGTAATGAGCAGTACTTC. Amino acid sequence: CATSETSGNEQYF.

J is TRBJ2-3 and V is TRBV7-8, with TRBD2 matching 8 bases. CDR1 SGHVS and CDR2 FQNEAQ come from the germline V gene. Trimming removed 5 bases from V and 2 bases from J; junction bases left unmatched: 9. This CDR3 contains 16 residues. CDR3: CASSPLAGADTDTQYF. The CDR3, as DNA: TGTGCCAGCAGCCCTCTAGCGGGCGCCGACACAGATACGCAGTATTTT. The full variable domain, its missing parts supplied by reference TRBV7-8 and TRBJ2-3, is GAGVSQSPRYKVAKRGQDVALRCDPISGHVSLFWYQQALGQGPEFLTYFQNEAQLDKSGLPSDRFFAERPEGSVSTLKIQRTQQEDSAVYLCASSPLAGADTDTQYFGPGTRLTVL.

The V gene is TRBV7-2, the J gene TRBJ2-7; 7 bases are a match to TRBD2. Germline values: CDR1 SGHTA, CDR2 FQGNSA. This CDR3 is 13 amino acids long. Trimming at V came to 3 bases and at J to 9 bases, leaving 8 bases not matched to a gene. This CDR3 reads CASSLGEGLWQYF. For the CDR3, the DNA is TGTGCCAGCAGCTTGGGGGAGGGACTTTGGCAGTACTTC.

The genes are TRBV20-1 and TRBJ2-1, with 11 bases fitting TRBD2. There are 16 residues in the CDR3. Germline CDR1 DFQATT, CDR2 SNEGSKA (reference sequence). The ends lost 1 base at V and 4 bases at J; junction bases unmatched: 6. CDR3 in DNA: TGCAGTGCTAGAGGGGGACTAGCGGTGTCTTACAATGAGCAGTTCTTC. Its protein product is CSARGGLAVSYNEQFF.

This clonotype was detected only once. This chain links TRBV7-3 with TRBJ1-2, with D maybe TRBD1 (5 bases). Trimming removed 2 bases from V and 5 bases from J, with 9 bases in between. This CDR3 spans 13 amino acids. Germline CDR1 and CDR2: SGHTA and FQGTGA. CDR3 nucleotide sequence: TGTGCCAGCAGCTTAGGGGGACGGTATGGCTACACCTTC. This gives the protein CASSLGGRYGYTF. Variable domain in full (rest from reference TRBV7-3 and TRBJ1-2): GAGVSQTPSNKVTEKGKYVELRCDPISGHTALYWYRQSLGQGPEFLIYFQGTGAADDSGLPNDRFFAVRPEGSVSTLKIQRTERGDSAVYLCASSLGGRYGYTFGSGTRLTVV.

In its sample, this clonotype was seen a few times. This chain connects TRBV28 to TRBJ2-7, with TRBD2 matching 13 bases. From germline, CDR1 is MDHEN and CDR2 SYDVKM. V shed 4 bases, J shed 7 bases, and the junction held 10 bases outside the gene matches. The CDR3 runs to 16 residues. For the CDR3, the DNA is TGTGCCAGCAGTTCCGGACTAGCGGGGGACCGCTGGGAGCAGTACTTC. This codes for CASSSGLAGDRWEQYF.

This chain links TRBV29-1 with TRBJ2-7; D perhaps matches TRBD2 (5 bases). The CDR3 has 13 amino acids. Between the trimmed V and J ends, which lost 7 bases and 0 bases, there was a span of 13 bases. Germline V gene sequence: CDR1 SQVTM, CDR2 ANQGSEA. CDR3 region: CSAPSEDSYEQYF. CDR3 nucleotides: TGCAGCGCCCCATCGGAGGACTCCTACGAGCAGTACTTC.

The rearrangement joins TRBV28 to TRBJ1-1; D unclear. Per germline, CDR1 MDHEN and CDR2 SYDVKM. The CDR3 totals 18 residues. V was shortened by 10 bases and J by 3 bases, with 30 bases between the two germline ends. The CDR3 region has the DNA TGTGCCACATCTGTGGGTGTGGGGTACGAGCAGTACTACACTGAAGCTTTCTTT. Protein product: CATSVGVGYEQYYTEAFF.

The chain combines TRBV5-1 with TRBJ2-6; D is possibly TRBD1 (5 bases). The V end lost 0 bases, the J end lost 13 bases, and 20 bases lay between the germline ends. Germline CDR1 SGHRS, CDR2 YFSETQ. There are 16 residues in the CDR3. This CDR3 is CASSLVDMGFLRVLTF. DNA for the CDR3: TGCGCCAGCAGCTTGGTGGACATGGGGTTCCTTAGGGTCCTGACTTTC. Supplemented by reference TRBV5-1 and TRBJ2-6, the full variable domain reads KAGVTQTPRYLIKTRGQQVTLSCSPISGHRSVSWYQQTPGQGLQFLFEYFSETQRNKGNFPGRFSGRQFSNSRSEMNVSTLELGDSALYLCASSLVDMGFLRVLTFGAGSRLTVL.